The present TCR beta chain was sequenced within a study of blood T cell repertoires in COVID-19. CDR1 is SGHVS, CDR2 FQNEAQ, per germline. V lost 1 base and J 0 bases, leaving 13 bases between the germline ends. The CDR3 has 17 amino acids. Assay: immunoSEQ multiplex PCR; the TCRdb copy retains only in-frame clones and omits some. In the table there are roughly 200,000 clones, roughly 80% of which are singletons. The clonotype was recovered from a woman between 45 and 65 years old who had been exposed to COVID-19. Material for sequencing was PBMCs or T cells enriched from blood (not recorded which). The V gene is TRBV7-8, the J gene TRBJ1-3, with unresolved D. The CDR3 sequence is CASSLGAAASSGNTIYF. The CDR3 bases are TGTGCCAGCAGCTTAGGCGCGGCAGCCTCCTCTGGAAACACCATATATTTT.